This T cell receptor beta chain was documented in a study of neurological immune-mediated disorders. General study findings and limits: The most TCR clonal expansion was seen in HTLV-1-associated myelopathy, and the least was seen in multiple sclerosis, which fell below healthy controls. CDR3 amino acid sequences of expanded clones were not shared across subjects, a result suggesting private repertoires in all groups.

Germline V gene sequence: CDR1 DFQATT, CDR2 SNEGSKA (reference sequence). Trimming shortened V by 0 bases and J by 2 bases, and 14 bases separated the two germline ends. The length of the CDR3 is 16 residues. Volunteers from a blood bank in Maryland, USA, constituted the healthy controls. At least ten counts were recorded for this clonotype. Its antigen is currently unknown. Synthesis of cDNA was carried out by template-switch 5'RACE. The reaction used 10-nucleotide random UMIs. TCRdb passed the 5' RACE reads through MiXCR, listing each CDR3 protein once. The sample contains 77,000 or so distinct CDR3 sequences, roughly 10% of which appear only once.

The V and J genes are TRBV20-1 and TRBJ2-1; D is tentatively TRBD1 or TRBD2 (5 bases each). The clonotype was recovered from a man aged 45-65 years in good health. The sample consisted of PBMCs. This chain's CDR3 is CSARDRDPSAYNEQFF. The DNA for the CDR3 is TGCAGTGCTAGAGATCGGGACCCCTCAGCCTACAATGAGCAGTTCTTC.